This entry is about one T cell receptor (beta chain). The data were obtained in a study of T cell changes during pregnancy in multiple sclerosis. Trimming left V 0 bases short and J 9 bases short, with 12 bases between. The germline V gene has CDR1 MNHNY and CDR2 SVGAGI (reference sequence). This CDR3 has 13 amino acids. Sequencing was performed with immunoSEQ multiplex PCR; in TCRdb, only in-frame clones are kept and a portion is missing. The sample holds about 36,000 clones, 91% seen once. This receptor was obtained from a female donor in good health, enrolled as a control in a pregnancy study. The input for sequencing was CD4+ T cells from peripheral blood mononuclear cells, taken in the second trimester of pregnancy. The chain has TRBV6-6 and TRBJ2-7; TRBD1 might be the D (5 bases). The CDR3 loop reads CASSYSIGQGQYF. The CDR3 nucleotides read TGTGCCAGCAGTTACTCGATAGGCCAGGGGCAGTACTTC.